Below are 25 T cell receptor gamma chains sequenced from a single sample in a study of gamma delta lymphoproliferative disorders and STAT genes (dated by TCRdb to 2016 to 2018). For TCR sequencing, genomic DNA was taken from peripheral blood mononuclear cells isolated from both patients and controls. Library creation used multiplex PCR. TCRdb shows the sequencer as Illumina MiSeq. Public reads were reanalyzed in TCRdb with CATT, and rows carrying the same DNA were merged afterwards. Here the sample has 5,100 or so gamma-chain clones; more than 6% occur a single time. Of the sample, about 2.9% is held by the ten largest clones. Sequencing was performed on blood. The receptor source for this set is a human donor in good health.

By its share, this clone is medium-sized. The V gene is TRGV2, the J gene TRGJP2. The J gene is absent in TCRdb and was assigned here via DNA matching to germline. The CDR3 is 14 amino acids. The junction had 4 bases not matched to a gene; V was cut back by 5 bases and J by 1 base. Germline lookup yields CDR1 EGSNGY and CDR2 YDSYNSKV. The DNA for the CDR3 is TGTGCCACCTGGGGATCTAGTAGTGATTGGATCAAGACGTTT. This codes for CATWGSSSDWIKTF.

This clone has ten or more counts. The chain is built from TRGV9 and TRGJ1 or TRGJ2. TCRdb is silent on the J gene; assignment here came from matching the DNA to germline. Germline values: CDR1 GITISATS, CDR2 ISYDGTV (reference sequence). The CDR3 contains 14 residues. After removal of 2 bases from V and 0 bases from J, the junction contained 4 bases not matched to a gene. In nucleotides, the CDR3 is TGTGCCTTGTGGGAGGGGAGGAATTATTATAAGAAACTCTTT. This encodes CALWEGRNYYKKLF.

This clone was seen repeatedly, ten times or more. V usage is TRGV5 and J usage is TRGJP2. TCRdb records no J gene; here it was assigned by comparing the DNA to germline. Germline values: CDR1 VINAFY, CDR2 YDVSNSKD. Unmatched junction bases numbered 5, after V lost 0 bases and J lost 4 bases. CDR3 length: 15 residues. CDR3 amino acids: CATWDRKLSDWIKTF. CDR3 nucleotide sequence: TGTGCCACCTGGGACAGGAAACTTAGTGATTGGATCAAGACGTTT.

This clone is categorized as medium-sized. The chain uses TRGV10 and TRGJ1 or TRGJ2. Here the J gene came from matching the DNA to germline, since TCRdb omits it. TRGV10 is flagged as an ORF with uncertain function. The CDR3 has 10 residues. Germline trimming cut 10 bases from V and 9 bases from J; bases unmatched to any gene: 7. The CDR3 region is CAALIAKKLF. The CDR3 region has the DNA TGTGCTGCGTTAATAGCTAAGAAACTCTTT.

By share, this clone ranks as medium-sized. The rearrangement uses TRGV3 and TRGJ1 or TRGJ2. Matching the DNA to germline supplied the J gene, which TCRdb does not give. Trimming cost V 3 bases and J 11 bases; bases outside gene matches: 4. Germline CDR1 VTNTFY, CDR2 YDVSTARD (reference sequence). This CDR3 has 10 residues. CDR3 sequence reads: CATWDCEKLF. The DNA for the CDR3 is TGTGCCACCTGGGACTGTGAGAAACTCTTT.

By frequency in the sample, this clone is medium-sized. V usage is TRGV9 and J usage is TRGJP1. TCRdb records no J gene; here it was assigned by comparing the DNA to germline. Trimming cost V 1 base and J 3 bases; bases outside gene matches: 11. CDR1 and CDR2 from the germline V gene are GITISATS and ISYDGTV (reference sequence). The CDR3 loop spans 17 amino acids. DNA for the CDR3: TGTGCCTTGTGGGAGGTTCGGGGGAGGGCCACTGGTTGGTTCAAGATATTT. This translates into CALWEVRGRATGWFKIF.

By sample fraction, this clone is medium-sized. The chain joins TRGV8 to TRGJP1. Because TCRdb records no J gene, it was assigned here through a match of the DNA to germline. This CDR3 spans 15 amino acids. Looked up from germline, CDR1 is VENAVY and CDR2 is YDSYNSRV. The V gene end was trimmed by 1 base and the J gene end by 8 bases; junction bases not matched to a gene: 10. The CDR3 nucleotides read TGTGCCACCTGGGATAGTTGGCCACTCGGTTGGTTCAAGATATTT. Amino acids: CATWDSWPLGWFKIF.

This clone is labeled as medium-sized (0.01 to 0.1%). The junction does not match germline at one end; this may be a read error. The CDR3 reads CSGGYKKLF. In DNA, the CDR3 is TGCTCGGGGGGCTATAAGAAACTCTTT. This chain links TRGV10 with TRGJ1 or TRGJ2. Germline matching of the DNA provided the J gene here, since TCRdb leaves it blank. TRGV10 is annotated as an ORF whose role is uncertain. This CDR3 region has 9 residues.

Sample share makes this clone medium-sized. V gene TRGV10 combines with J gene TRGJP1. Assignment of the J gene here rests on matching the DNA to germline, because TCRdb gives none. TRGV10 falls under the ORF class, with uncertain function. The CDR3 sequence is 14 residues long. V shed 8 bases and J 4 bases; nucleotides not matched to a gene: 8. The CDR3 reads CAAWDYITGWFKIF. In DNA form, the CDR3 reads TGTGCTGCGTGGGATTATATCACTGGTTGGTTCAAGATATTT.

The chain joins TRGV9 to TRGJ1 or TRGJ2. TCRdb does not report a J gene; here it was assigned by matching the DNA to germline references. Trimming at V came to 2 bases and at J to 7 bases, leaving 11 bases not matched to a gene. The germline V gene has CDR1 GITISATS and CDR2 ISYDGTV (reference sequence). The length of the CDR3 is 14 residues. The CDR3 loop is CALWEGTMDYKKLF. In DNA, the CDR3 is TGTGCCTTGTGGGAGGGGACAATGGACTATAAGAAACTCTTT.

By its share, this clone is medium-sized. The chain combines TRGV8 with TRGJ1 or TRGJ2. Since TCRdb gives no J gene, matching the DNA to germline was used here to assign it. Trimming cost V 3 bases and J 10 bases; bases outside gene matches: 6. Germline V gene sequence: CDR1 VENAVY, CDR2 YDSYNSRV. The CDR3 runs to 11 residues. Here the CDR3 DNA reads TGTGCCACCTGGGATCTTGAGAAGAAACTCTTT. Translating gives CATWDLEKKLF.

This clone was picked up a small number of times. The DNA is left out, because the CDR3 cannot be placed on it with certainty; the CDR3 is given as TCRdb lists it. No J gene call was made, and the V gene is TRGV11. TRGV11 counts as an open reading frame of uncertain function. The CDR3 has 18 residues if both end residues are counted. CDR3 amino acids: CTTVPAGLGFSSDWIKTF.

This clone is classed as medium-sized. This chain joins TRGV2 and TRGJ1 or TRGJ2. The J gene, missing from TCRdb, was assigned here through DNA to germline matching. Unmatched junction bases numbered 8, after V lost 9 bases and J lost 3 bases. This CDR3 spans 12 amino acids. The germline V gene has CDR1 EGSNGY and CDR2 YDSYNSKV. CDR3 nucleotide sequence: TGTGCCACCCCCTCCCCTTATTATAAGAAACTCTTT. It translates to CATPSPYYKKLF.

Ten or more counts support this clone. The V call is TRGV8, the J call TRGJ1 or TRGJ2. As TCRdb names no J gene, one was assigned here on the basis of a DNA match to germline. Trimming cost V 3 bases and J 0 bases; bases outside gene matches: 5. The CDR3 has 14 residues. Looked up from germline, CDR1 is VENAVY and CDR2 is YDSYNSRV. This CDR3 reads CATWDLSNYYKKLF. The CDR3 DNA follows: TGTGCCACCTGGGATTTATCGAATTATTATAAGAAACTCTTT.

This clone was seen ten or more times. V usage is TRGV9 and J usage is TRGJ1 or TRGJ2. No J gene was available from TCRdb, and it was assigned here by a germline match of the DNA. CDR3 length: 13 amino acids. Unmatched junction bases numbered 14, after V lost 10 bases and J lost 5 bases. Germline values: CDR1 GITISATS, CDR2 ISYDGTV (reference sequence). This chain's CDR3 is CAFPRDGDYKKLF. In nucleotides, the CDR3 is TGTGCCTTCCCAAGGGATGGGGATTATAAGAAACTCTTT.

In regard to this clone: It is unclear where the CDR3 begins or ends on the DNA, so no DNA is shown, and the CDR3 is as TCRdb lists it. There is no J gene call, but TRGV8 is given as the V gene. Germline values: CDR1 VENAVY, CDR2 YDSYNSRV. The CDR3 spans 20 residues, counting both ends. CDR3 loop: CATWDRGWGIRNSLAVEQHF.

This clone is deemed medium-sized. Other nucleotide sequences from this sample produce the same CDR3. V and J are TRGV5 and TRGJ1 or TRGJ2. The J gene is not listed in TCRdb, so it was assigned here from a DNA match to germline. V shed 0 bases, J shed 10 bases, and the junction held 3 bases outside the gene matches. CDR3 length equals 11 residues. Germline V lookup: CDR1 VINAFY, CDR2 YDVSNSKD. The chain's CDR3 is CATWDRQKKLF. The CDR3 region has the DNA TGTGCCACCTGGGACAGGCAAAAGAAACTCTTT.

By sample fraction, this clone is medium-sized. J is TRGJ1 or TRGJ2 and V is TRGV10. TCRdb offers no J gene call, so here the DNA was matched to germline to obtain one. TRGV10 is known as an ORF, though its function is uncertain. The CDR3 sequence is 11 residues long. V was pared by 8 bases and J by 7 bases, with 6 bases of the junction left unmatched. The CDR3 region has the DNA TGTGCTGCGTGGGATCTGTATAAGAAACTCTTT. Its protein product is CAAWDLYKKLF.

The rearrangement joins TRGV4 to TRGJ1 or TRGJ2. The J gene was missing in TCRdb and was found by matching the end of the DNA to germline. Germline V lookup: CDR1 EGSTGY, CDR2 YDSYTSSV. V trimming: 5 bases; J trimming: 6 bases; junction bases outside the gene matches: 10. CDR3 length: 13 residues. The CDR3 nucleotides are TGTGCCACCTGGGGTGCGTCCCTTTATAAGAAACTCTTT. Residues: CATWGASLYKKLF.

This clone was detected many times. The rearrangement uses TRGV9 and TRGJ1 or TRGJ2. The J gene is absent in TCRdb and was assigned here via DNA matching to germline. With 5 bases clipped from V and 3 bases from J, the junction kept 10 bases outside the gene matches. This CDR3 has 14 amino acids. Germline values: CDR1 GITISATS, CDR2 ISYDGTV (reference sequence). In DNA, the CDR3 is TGTGCCTTGTGGGTGTTTTACCCTTATTATAAGAAACTCTTT. Translation gives CALWVFYPYYKKLF.

Relative to its sample, this clone is medium-sized. J is TRGJP2 and V is TRGV8. As TCRdb names no J gene, one was assigned here on the basis of a DNA match to germline. Germline V CDR1 and CDR2: VENAVY, YDSYNSRV. Unmatched junction bases numbered 8, after V lost 0 bases and J lost 7 bases. The CDR3 runs to 15 residues. This chain's CDR3 is CATWDRYAFDWIKTF. DNA of the CDR3: TGTGCCACCTGGGATAGGTATGCCTTTGATTGGATCAAGACGTTT.

This clone is categorized as medium-sized. Within the sample, other DNA sequences also encode this same CDR3. The chain employs TRGV3 and TRGJ1 or TRGJ2. Since TCRdb gives no J gene, matching the DNA to germline was used here to assign it. Germline CDR1 is VTNTFY and CDR2 is YDVSTARD (reference sequence). The CDR3 totals 12 residues. After removal of 0 bases from V and 7 bases from J, the junction contained 3 bases not matched to a gene. The CDR3 sequence is CATWDRRYKKLF. The CDR3 DNA follows: TGTGCCACCTGGGACAGGCGATATAAGAAACTCTTT.

There are many counts of this clone. The genes are TRGV9 and TRGJP. Assignment of the J gene here rests on matching the DNA to germline, because TCRdb gives none. Per germline, CDR1 GITISATS and CDR2 ISYDGTV (reference sequence). The CDR3 sequence is 17 residues long. Trimming took 1 base from V and 9 from J; bases not matched to a gene: 9. The CDR3 DNA reads as TGTGCCTTGTGGGAGGTAGCTCCGGGGTTGGGCAAAAAAATCAAGGTATTT. It specifies CALWEVAPGLGKKIKVF.

This clone has ten or more counts. The sample has other DNA sequences that encode this CDR3 too. This chain joins TRGV4 and TRGJ1 or TRGJ2. No J gene was available from TCRdb, and it was assigned here by a germline match of the DNA. V trimming: 3 bases; J trimming: 5 bases; junction bases outside the gene matches: 4. The CDR3 spans 12 residues. Germline CDR1 is EGSTGY and CDR2 is YDSYTSSV. The CDR3 nucleotides read TGTGCCACCTGGGATCGGCATTATAAGAAACTCTTT. Its translation: CATWDRHYKKLF.

The chain links TRGV10 to TRGJP1. TCRdb gives no J gene; it was assigned here by matching the DNA to germline. TRGV10 is marked as an open reading frame, function uncertain. J gave up 6 bases and V 13 bases, and 9 bases lay outside the gene matches. The CDR3 spans 12 residues. CDR3 in amino acids: CAGYLAGWFKIF. In DNA form, the CDR3 reads TGTGCTGGGTACCTGGCTGGTTGGTTCAAGATATTT.